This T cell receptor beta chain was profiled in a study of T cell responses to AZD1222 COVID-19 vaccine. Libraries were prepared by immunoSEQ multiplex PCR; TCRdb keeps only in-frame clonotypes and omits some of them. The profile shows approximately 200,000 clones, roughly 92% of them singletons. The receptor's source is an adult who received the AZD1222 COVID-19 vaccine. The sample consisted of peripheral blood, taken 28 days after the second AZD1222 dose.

The DNA of the CDR3 is TGTGCCAGCAGCCTGGGTGGGATCGCCTACGAGCAGTACTTC. Translating it yields CASSLGGIAYEQYF. The rearrangement joins TRBV7-8 to TRBJ2-7; no firm D call. V was cut by 5 bases and J by 2 bases, with 13 bases left in between. Germline V gene lookup returns CDR1 SGHVS and CDR2 FQNEAQ. The CDR3 consists of 14 residues.